This entry lists 20 T cell receptor beta chains sequenced from one sample in a study of cytomegalovirus exposure and HLA in healthy donors. PCR amplification relied on 60 Vbeta primers (plus 13 Jbeta primers). Assay used: immunoSEQ multiplex PCR; TCRdb lists only in-frame clones, some missing. The sample includes over 250,000 clones, around 86% seen only once; the top ten take 3.5% to 4.5%. Source material: PBMCs. These receptors came from a man aged 40-55 years in good health and CMV-seropositive.

This chain connects TRBV6-1 to TRBJ2-1; TRBD1 might be the D (6 bases). The CDR3 spans 15 residues. CDR1 MNHNS and CDR2 SASEGT come from the germline V gene. V gave up 4 bases and J gave up 4 bases, with 14 bases separating them. CDR3 DNA sequence: TGTGCCAGCAGTGGAGAGGGGGTTCAATACAATGAGCAGTTCTTC. Protein product: CASSGEGVQYNEQFF.

This clone was recorded a few times. The chain recombines TRBV5-6 with TRBJ1-5; D unresolved. The V end was cut by 1 base, the J end by 5 bases, with 13 bases between. CDR3 length equals 15 residues. In germline, CDR1 is SGHDT, CDR2 YYEEEE. The CDR3 protein is CASSLNGQTYQPQHF. The CDR3 bases are TGTGCCAGCAGCTTGAATGGGCAGACCTATCAGCCCCAGCATTTT.

This rearrangement joins TRBV7-2 to TRBJ1-1; 8 bases are a match to TRBD1. V lost 1 base, J lost 3 bases, and 7 bases stayed unmatched. The CDR3 loop spans 16 amino acids. The V gene's germline CDR1 is SGHTA and CDR2 FQGNSA. DNA for the CDR3: TGTGCCAGCAGCTTAGGGACAGGGTTCAGAGACACTGAAGCTTTCTTT. It codes for CASSLGTGFRDTEAFF.

J is TRBJ2-1 and V is TRBV4-3; 9 positions agree with TRBD2. Germline loops: CDR1 LGHNA, CDR2 YSLEER. The V and J ends lost 0 bases and 1 base, in that order; junction bases with no gene match: 10. CDR3 length: 19 residues. This chain's CDR3 is CASSQDLAGEWRSYNEQFF. CDR3 nucleotide sequence: TGCGCCAGCAGCCAAGATTTAGCGGGAGAGTGGAGGTCCTACAATGAGCAGTTCTTC.

The rearrangement uses TRBV7-3 and TRBJ2-1, with 8 bases identical to TRBD2. V was pared by 5 bases and J by 7 bases, with 4 bases of the junction left unmatched. The CDR3 runs 13 residues. Germline loops: CDR1 SGHTA, CDR2 FQGTGA. The DNA of the CDR3 is TGTGCCAGCAGCAGGGGACTAGGTAATGAGCAGTTCTTC. Its protein product is CASSRGLGNEQFF.

V is TRBV6-5 and J is TRBJ1-3, with D possibly TRBD1 on 5 matching bases. This CDR3 is 15 amino acids long. Germline values: CDR1 MNHEY, CDR2 SVGAGI. V was trimmed by 11 bases and J by 3 bases, leaving 20 bases between them. CDR3 nucleotides: TGTGCCTCCCGGGGGGACCGTGCGAGTGGAAACACCATATATTTT. Translating gives CASRGDRASGNTIYF.

The rearrangement joins TRBV15 to TRBJ2-5; 11 bases match TRBD2. V was clipped by 1 base and J by 2 bases; unmatched bases: 3. Germline lookup yields CDR1 LNHNV and CDR2 YYDKDF (reference sequence). This CDR3 comprises 16 residues. The CDR3 region is CATSRAIAGGQETQYF. The CDR3 DNA reads TGTGCCACCAGCAGAGCAATAGCGGGAGGGCAAGAGACCCAGTACTTC. Using reference TRBV15 and TRBJ2-5 for the parts outside the CDR3, the full variable domain is DAMVIQNPRYQVTQFGKPVTLSCSQTLNHNVMYWYQQKSSQAPKLLFHYYDKDFNNEADTPDNFQSRRPNTSFCFLDIRSPGLGDTAMYLCATSRAIAGGQETQYFGPGTRLLVL.

This clone was counted a single time. The V call is TRBV5-6, the J call TRBJ2-3; maybe TRBD1 (6 bases). The CDR3 length is 14 residues. V gave up 1 base and J gave up 4 bases, with 10 bases separating them. Germline CDR1 is SGHDT and CDR2 is YYEEEE. The CDR3 DNA sequence: TGTGCCAGCAGCTTGACAGGGCTTGCAGATACGCAGTATTTT. Its protein is CASSLTGLADTQYF.

This clone was seen once. The CDR3 region is CASSTPSRVRSTDTQYF. The DNA of the CDR3 is TGTGCCAGCAGCACCCCTAGTCGGGTAAGAAGCACAGATACGCAGTATTTT. The rearrangement links TRBV9 to TRBJ2-3; D unclear. Germline loops: CDR1 SGDLS, CDR2 YYNGEE. The length of the CDR3 is 17 residues. The V end lost 4 bases, the J end lost 0 bases, and 18 bases lay between the germline ends.

The CDR3 DNA reads TGTGCCAGCAGCCCCTTCCCCTCTGGGGCCAACGTCCTGACTTTC. Protein product: CASSPFPSGANVLTF. This rearrangement joins TRBV9 to TRBJ2-6; D ambiguous. V dropped 4 bases and J dropped 0 bases, with 8 bases sitting between them. CDR1 and CDR2 (germline): SGDLS, YYNGEE. CDR3 length equals 15 residues.

The CDR3 nucleotides read TGTGCCAGCAGCCGGTGGGGACAGGTGAACACTGAAGCTTTCTTT. This translates into CASSRWGQVNTEAFF. The chain carries TRBV7-8 and TRBJ1-1; TRBD1 agrees at 8 bases. Unmatched junction bases numbered 5, after V lost 5 bases and J lost 0 bases. There are 15 residues in the CDR3. Germline V lookup: CDR1 SGHVS, CDR2 FQNEAQ.

The gene calls are TRBV6-5 and TRBJ2-3, with 7 positions matching TRBD1. V was clipped by 4 bases and J by 7 bases; unmatched bases: 11. Per the germline V gene, CDR1 is MNHEY and CDR2 is SVGAGI. This CDR3 is built from 15 residues. The CDR3 is CASSSTGTALNTQYF. The CDR3 DNA sequence: TGTGCCAGCAGTTCTACCGGGACAGCCTTGAATACGCAGTATTTT.

This clone turned up a few times. The CDR3: CASSYGRNEKLFF. CDR3 nucleotide sequence: TGTGCCAGCAGTTACGGGAGGAATGAAAAACTGTTTTTT. This chain uses TRBV6-5 with TRBJ1-4; D gene uncertain. V was cut by 2 bases and J by 5 bases, with 6 bases left in between. This CDR3 comprises 13 residues. The germline V gene has CDR1 MNHEY and CDR2 SVGAGI.

The chain employs TRBV7-9 and TRBJ2-5, with a weak D call TRBD1 (6 bases). This CDR3 is 15 amino acids long. V was clipped by 5 bases and J by 7 bases, with 20 bases between them. Per the germline V gene, CDR1 is SEHNR and CDR2 is FQNEAQ (reference sequence). The CDR3 sequence: CASSPPDSFEPTQYF. Written as DNA, the CDR3 is TGTGCCAGCAGCCCACCGGACAGTTTTGAGCCGACCCAGTACTTC.

This clone was counted between two and nine times. This sequence joins TRBV4-1 and TRBJ2-7, with D possibly being TRBD2 (5 bases). This CDR3 is built from 15 residues. Germline V lookup: CDR1 MGHRA, CDR2 YSYEKL. V was pared by 1 base and J by 3 bases, with 13 bases between. This CDR3 reads CASSQGVTGVYEQYF. CDR3 DNA: TGCGCCAGCAGCCAAGGGGTGACCGGGGTCTACGAGCAGTACTTC.

With regard to this clone: One end of the junction varies from germline; a read error may be responsible. The chain recombines TRBV7-9 with TRBJ2-7; TRBD1 matches 10 bases. CDR1 and CDR2 (germline): SEHNR, FQNEAQ (reference sequence). This CDR3 has 16 residues. CDR3 coding DNA: TGTTCCAGCAGCTACTTCCGGGACAGGGGCTCCTACGAGCAGTACTTC. Translation: CSSSYFRDRGSYEQYF. The full variable domain, rest sourced from reference TRBV7-9 and TRBJ2-7, is DTGVSQNPRHKITKRGQNVTFRCDPISEHNRLYWYRQTLGQGPEFLTYFQNEAQLEKSRLLSDRFSAERPKGSFSTLEIQRTEQGDSAMYLCSSSYFRDRGSYEQYFGPGTRLTVT.

The V call is TRBV5-1, the J call TRBJ2-1; D unclear. Germline CDR1 and CDR2: SGHRS and YFSETQ. CDR3 length: 13 amino acids. V gave up 3 bases and J gave up 3 bases, with 7 bases separating them. The CDR3 coding sequence is TGCGCCAGCAGCTCCACAAACTACAATGAGCAGTTCTTC. Amino acid sequence: CASSSTNYNEQFF.

V gene TRBV7-9 combines with J gene TRBJ2-7; D perhaps matches TRBD2 (6 bases). Germline V gene data show CDR1 as SEHNR and CDR2 as FQNEAQ (reference sequence). Trimming left V 4 bases short and J 6 bases short, with 25 bases between. CDR3 length: 17 amino acids. Written as DNA, the CDR3 is TGTGCCAGCAGCTCAAGGTTCCGGGAAAGAGACGGGGGCGAGCAGTACTTC. It specifies CASSSRFRERDGGEQYF.

The V and J genes are TRBV4-1 and TRBJ1-4, with D possibly being TRBD1 (5 bases). The CDR3 is 16 residues long. CDR1 and CDR2 from the germline V gene are MGHRA and YSYEKL. Trimming pared 0 bases from V and 8 bases from J, leaving 16 bases between. CDR3 residues: CASSQDFRQGGEKLFF. DNA of the CDR3: TGCGCCAGCAGCCAAGATTTTAGGCAGGGAGGGGAAAAACTGTTTTTT.

The gene calls are TRBV4-1 and TRBJ1-2; 7 positions agree with TRBD1. The V and J ends lost 0 bases and 4 bases, in that order; junction bases with no gene match: 8. Germline CDR1 and CDR2: MGHRA and YSYEKL. The CDR3 spans 16 residues. CDR3 region: CASSQDWIGGSYGYTF. CDR3 sequence (DNA): TGCGCCAGCAGCCAAGATTGGATAGGGGGCAGCTATGGCTACACCTTC.